This T cell receptor (beta chain) was sequenced in a study of graft-versus-host responses after intestinal transplantation. Study-level background: Each patient got anti-thymocyte globulin induction, then tacrolimus and steroids for roughly 3 years. General observations from the study: Allograft clonal ratios (graft-versus-host to host-versus-graft) were high in patients who had graft-donor T cell macrochimerism. Analysis identified GvH clones in recipient marrow, with some appearing first in ileum or blood.

The method was immunoSEQ multiplex PCR; TCRdb's version includes in-frame clones alone and lacks a portion of them. The sample has under 25,000 clones, around 86% seen once. This clone was recorded a few times. The antigen is undetermined. The germline gives CDR1 KGHSH, CDR2 LQKENI. The ends were cut back, 3 bases at V and 4 bases at J, with 7 bases in the middle. This CDR3 contains 13 residues. This clonotype was obtained from a human patient who received an intestinal transplant, so some T cells may come from the graft donor. The sample consisted of PBMCs, taken approximately 220 days after intestinal transplant. V usage is TRBV18 and J usage is TRBJ1-5; a weak D match, TRBD1 (6 bases). CDR3 DNA: TGTGCCAGCTCACCGGGGGCAAATCAGCCCCAGCATTTT. Amino acid sequence: CASSPGANQPQHF.